This T cell receptor beta chain came from a study of T cell changes during pregnancy in multiple sclerosis. V gave up 5 bases and J gave up 8 bases; unmatched junction bases: 4. The germline V gene has CDR1 MNHEY and CDR2 SVGAGI. This CDR3 spans 12 amino acids. Clones were sequenced by immunoSEQ multiplex PCR, and TCRdb holds only the in-frame ones, with some missing. Of some 44,000 clones in the sample, approximately 90% were seen once. Sequenced here: CD4+ T cells from peripheral blood mononuclear cells, sampled before pregnancy. The TCR originated in a female donor with multiple sclerosis, enrolled in a pregnancy study. The chain joins TRBV6-5 to TRBJ1-2, with TRBD1 identical over 8 bases. In nucleotides, the CDR3 is TGTGCCAGCAGTCCTGGACAGGGAGGCTACACCTTC. Amino acid sequence: CASSPGQGGYTF.